This TCR beta chain was obtained from a study of shared clonotypes between healthy human individuals. A single count supports this clone. This CDR3 is built from 14 residues. The V segment lost 0 bases and the J segment 2 bases; nucleotides outside the gene matches: 1. Germline values: CDR1 SEHNR, CDR2 FQNEAQ (reference sequence). Original data processing: Filtering of immunoSEQ junctional sequences could not match full-length read filtering. Generated by immunoSEQ multiplex PCR, the TCRdb table keeps only in-frame clones and is missing some. V and J calls and clone size are copied from that table; D and trimming were computed from the DNA. The sample lists about 2.3 million clones, over 85% occurring once.

V and J are TRBV7-9 and TRBJ2-7, with TRBD2 matching 7 bases. This receptor was taken from a man between 18 and 35 years old in good health. Some clones in this sample may be carry-over from other donors' samples. Sequences were obtained from naive CD4+ T cells from PBMCs. This sample's subset: CD45RA+ positively selected. The CDR3 here is CASSLAGGAYEQYF. For the CDR3, the DNA is TGTGCCAGCAGCTTAGCGGGAGGGGCCTACGAGCAGTACTTC.